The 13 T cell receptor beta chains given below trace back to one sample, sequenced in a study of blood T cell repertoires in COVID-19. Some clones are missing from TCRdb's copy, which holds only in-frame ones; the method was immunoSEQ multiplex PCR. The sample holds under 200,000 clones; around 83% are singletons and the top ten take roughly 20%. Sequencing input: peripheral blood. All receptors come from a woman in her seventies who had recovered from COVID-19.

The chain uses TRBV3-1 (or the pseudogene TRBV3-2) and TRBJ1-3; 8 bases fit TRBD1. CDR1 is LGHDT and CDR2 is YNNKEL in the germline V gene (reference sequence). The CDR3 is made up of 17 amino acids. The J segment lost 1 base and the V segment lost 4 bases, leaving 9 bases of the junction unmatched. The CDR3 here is CASSRIRTGRSGNTIYF. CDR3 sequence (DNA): TGTGCCAGCAGCCGAATTCGGACAGGGCGGTCTGGAAACACCATATATTTT.

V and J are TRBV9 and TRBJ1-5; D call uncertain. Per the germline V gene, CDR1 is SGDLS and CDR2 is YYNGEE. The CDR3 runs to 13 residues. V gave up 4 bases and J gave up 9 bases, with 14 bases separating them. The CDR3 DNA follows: TGTGCCAGCAGCCCAAGACTTGGTGGGCCCCAGCATTTT. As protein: CASSPRLGGPQHF.

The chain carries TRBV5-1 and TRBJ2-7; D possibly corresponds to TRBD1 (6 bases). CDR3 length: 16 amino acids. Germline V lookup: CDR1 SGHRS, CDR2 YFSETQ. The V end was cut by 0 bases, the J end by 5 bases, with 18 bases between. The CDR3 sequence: CASSLGPGQGLHEQYF. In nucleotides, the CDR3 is TGCGCCAGCAGCTTGGGGCCGGGACAAGGTTTGCACGAGCAGTACTTC.

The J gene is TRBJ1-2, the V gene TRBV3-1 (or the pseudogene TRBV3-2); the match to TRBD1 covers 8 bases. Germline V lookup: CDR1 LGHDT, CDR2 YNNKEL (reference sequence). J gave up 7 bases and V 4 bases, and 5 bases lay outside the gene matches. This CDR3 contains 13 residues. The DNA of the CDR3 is TGTGCCAGCAGCCCAAACAGGGGGGGTGGCTACACCTTC. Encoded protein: CASSPNRGGGYTF.

This CDR3 reads CASRPVPGGDYGYTF. The CDR3 DNA is TGCGCCAGCAGACCAGTCCCGGGGGGCGATTATGGCTACACCTTC. J is TRBJ1-2 and V is TRBV5-1; possibly TRBD1 for D (6 bases). This CDR3 contains 15 residues. The germline V gene encodes CDR1 SGHRS and CDR2 YFSETQ. V lost 5 bases to trimming and J lost 5 bases, with 19 bases between them.

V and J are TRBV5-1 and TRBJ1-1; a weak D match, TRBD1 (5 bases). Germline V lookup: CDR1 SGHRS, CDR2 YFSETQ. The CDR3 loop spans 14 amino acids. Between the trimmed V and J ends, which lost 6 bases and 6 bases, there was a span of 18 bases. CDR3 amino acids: CASTLGGASAEAFF. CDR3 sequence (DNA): TGCGCCAGCACCCTGGGGGGTGCGTCTGCTGAAGCTTTCTTT.

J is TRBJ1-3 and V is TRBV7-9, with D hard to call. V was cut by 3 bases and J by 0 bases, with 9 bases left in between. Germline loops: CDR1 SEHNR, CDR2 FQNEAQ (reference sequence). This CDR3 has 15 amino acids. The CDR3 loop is CASSLVGFSGNTIYF. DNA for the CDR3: TGTGCCAGCAGCTTGGTTGGCTTCTCTGGAAACACCATATATTTT.

CDR3 coding DNA: TGTGCCAGCAGCCCCCAGATCCAAGAGACCCAGTACTTC. Translating it yields CASSPQIQETQYF. The genes are TRBV7-3 and TRBJ2-5; D ambiguous. Germline CDR1 reads SGHTA; CDR2 reads FQGTGA. The length of the CDR3 is 13 residues. The V end was cut by 5 bases, the J end by 1 base, with 8 bases between.

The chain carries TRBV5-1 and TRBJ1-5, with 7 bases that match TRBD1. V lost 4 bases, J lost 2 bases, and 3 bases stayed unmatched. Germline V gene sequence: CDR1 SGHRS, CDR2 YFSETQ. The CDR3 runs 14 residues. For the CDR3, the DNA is TGCGCCAGCAGCCGACAGGGCGGCAATCAGCCCCAGCATTTT. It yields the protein CASSRQGGNQPQHF.

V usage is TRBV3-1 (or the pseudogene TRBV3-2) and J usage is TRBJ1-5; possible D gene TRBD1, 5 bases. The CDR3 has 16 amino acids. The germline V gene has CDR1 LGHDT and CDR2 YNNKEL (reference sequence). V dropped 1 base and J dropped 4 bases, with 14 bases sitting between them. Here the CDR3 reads CASSQGHRLWNQPQHF. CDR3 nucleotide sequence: TGTGCCAGCAGCCAAGGGCACAGGCTTTGGAATCAGCCCCAGCATTTT.

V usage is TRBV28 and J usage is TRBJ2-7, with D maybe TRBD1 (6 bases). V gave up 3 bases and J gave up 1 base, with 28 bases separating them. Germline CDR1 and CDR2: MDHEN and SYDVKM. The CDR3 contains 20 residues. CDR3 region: CASSFKSRNKQDRSSYEQYF. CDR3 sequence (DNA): TGTGCCAGCAGTTTTAAATCCCGGAATAAACAAGACAGGAGTTCCTACGAGCAGTACTTC.

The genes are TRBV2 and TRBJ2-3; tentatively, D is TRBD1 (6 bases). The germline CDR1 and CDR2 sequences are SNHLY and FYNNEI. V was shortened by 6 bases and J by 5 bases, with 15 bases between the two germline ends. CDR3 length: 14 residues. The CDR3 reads CASRIRGGVDTQYF. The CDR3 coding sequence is TGTGCCAGCAGAATCAGGGGTGGGGTAGATACGCAGTATTTT.

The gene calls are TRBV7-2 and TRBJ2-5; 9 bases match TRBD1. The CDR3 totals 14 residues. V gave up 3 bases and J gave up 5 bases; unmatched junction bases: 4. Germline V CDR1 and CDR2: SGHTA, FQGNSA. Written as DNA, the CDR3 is TGTGCCAGCAGCTTGGGGACAGGGCTCGAGACCCAGTACTTC. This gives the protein CASSLGTGLETQYF.